This is a list of T cell receptor beta chains from one sample in a study of CD8 T cells in ankylosing spondylitis. A single record per CDR3 protein comes from TCRdb applying MiXCR to the 5' RACE reads. The top ten hold 6.8% of the sample, which has over 450,000 distinct CDR3 sequences, roughly an eighth seen once. The sample was blood, either unsorted or a sorted T cell fraction (not recorded which). The receptors derive from a male donor with ankylosing spondylitis. Both conserved end residues are part of each CDR3. A D gene is named only where the DNA matches it firmly. Clone size is stated in some rows and not others, as once, few, many or a class when expanded.

v_call	clone_size	j_call	d_call	cdr3_aa	cdr3_nt
TRBV6-2/TRBV6-3	-	TRBJ1-2	-	CASSYTGNYGYTF	TGTGCCAGCAGTTACACAGGGAACTATGGCTACACCTTC
TRBV5-1	many	TRBJ2-3	-	CASSLDGASTDTQYF	TGCGCCAGCAGCTTGGACGGCGCTAGCACAGATACGCAGTATTTT
TRBV5-1	many	TRBJ2-3	TRBD2	CASSLRASGEDTQYF	TGCGCCAGCAGCTTGCGTGCTAGCGGGGAGGATACGCAGTATTTT
TRBV12-3/TRBV12-4	few	TRBJ2-7	TRBD1	CASSDRDRGSSEQYF	TGTGCCAGCAGTGACCGGGACAGGGGCTCATCCGAGCAGTACTTC
TRBV6-1	-	TRBJ2-1	TRBD2	CASSDELAGGDEQFF	TGTGCCAGCAGTGACGAACTAGCGGGAGGGGATGAGCAGTTCTTC
TRBV4-2	-	TRBJ1-5	TRBD1	CASSQRGQGDQPQHF	TGTGCCAGCAGCCAACGGGGACAGGGTGATCAGCCCCAGCATTTT
TRBV3-1	-	TRBJ2-5	-	CASSQVGVQETQYF	TGTGCCAGCAGCCAGGTCGGAGTCCAAGAGACCCAGTACTTC
TRBV11-2	-	TRBJ2-7	-	CASTLTLQSYEQYF	TGTGCCAGCACCCTCACGTTGCAATCCTACGAGCAGTACTTC
TRBV4-1	-	TRBJ1-6	TRBD1	CASSQRGQNSPLHF	TGCGCCAGCAGCCAAAGGGGGCAGAATTCACCCCTCCACTTT
TRBV5-6	few	TRBJ2-5	-	CASSLGPGTQYF	TGTGCCAGCAGCTTGGGACCCGGGACCCAGTACTTC
TRBV9	-	TRBJ1-5	-	CASSSGFSSNQPQHF	TGTGCCAGCAGCTCAGGGTTTAGTAGCAATCAGCCCCAGCATTTT
TRBV20-1	few	TRBJ2-7	TRBD2	CSASPLAGLTYEQYF	TGCAGTGCCAGTCCCCTAGCGGGACTAACCTACGAGCAGTACTTC
TRBV6-1	-	TRBJ2-3	-	CASRGSTRGTQYF	TGTGCCAGCAGGGGCTCCACAAGGGGTACGCAGTATTTT
TRBV11-1	-	TRBJ2-7	-	CASSLEVGTPRPVYEQYF	TGTGCCAGCAGCTTAGAGGTCGGGACCCCCCGGCCGGTCTACGAGCAGTACTTC
TRBV29-1	-	TRBJ2-1	TRBD2	CSVLAGGRRNEQFF	TGCAGCGTCTTAGCGGGAGGGCGTCGAAATGAGCAGTTCTTC
TRBV9	many	TRBJ2-1	-	CASSTQGRTFSYNEQFF	TGTGCCAGCAGCACCCAGGGTAGAACCTTTTCCTACAATGAGCAGTTCTTC
TRBV2	few	TRBJ2-2	-	CASSDRTGNGELFF	TGTGCCAGCAGTGACAGGACTGGAAACGGGGAGCTGTTTTTT
TRBV14	few	TRBJ1-6	-	CASSQGNRVASPLHF	TGTGCCAGCAGCCAAGGGAACAGGGTAGCTTCACCCCTCCACTTT
TRBV19	few	TRBJ1-3	-	CASNPSLQPEGNTIYF	TGTGCCAGTAACCCCTCTCTGCAGCCCGAAGGAAACACCATATATTTT
TRBV24-1	many	TRBJ1-5	-	CATSLGGGDSNQPQHF	TGTGCCACCAGTTTAGGGGGAGGAGACAGCAATCAGCCCCAGCATTTT
TRBV6-1	-	TRBJ1-2	TRBD1	CASSELREGGSGYTF	TGTGCCAGCAGTGAACTGAGAGAAGGGGGCTCGGGCTACACCTTC
TRBV2	-	TRBJ1-1	-	CASSVTEAFF	TGTGCCAGCAGCGTGACTGAAGCTTTCTTT
TRBV6-5	few	TRBJ2-1	-	CASSYSTNYNEQFF	TGTGCCAGCAGTTACTCGACAAACTACAATGAGCAGTTCTTC
TRBV20-1	-	TRBJ2-3	-	CSAQVSRDTQYF	TGCAGTGCCCAAGTCTCCCGTGATACGCAGTATTTT
TRBV5-1	-	TRBJ2-1	TRBD1	CASSFGDRGLNEQFF	TGCGCCAGCAGCTTTGGGGACAGGGGGCTCAATGAGCAGTTCTTC
TRBV30	few	TRBJ2-7	-	CACSTSSYEQYF	TGTGCCTGCTCCACTAGCTCCTACGAGCAGTACTTC
TRBV7-2	-	TRBJ2-1	-	CASSAGPLNEQFF	TGTGCCAGCAGCGCAGGACCTCTCAATGAGCAGTTCTTC
TRBV3-1	many	TRBJ2-2	-	CASSQLTGELFF	TGTGCCAGCAGCCAACTCACCGGGGAGCTGTTTTTT
TRBV10-3	-	TRBJ1-1	TRBD1	CAISESTFGTANTEAFF	TGTGCCATCAGTGAGTCTACGTTTGGGACAGCTAACACTGAAGCTTTCTTT
TRBV5-1	-	TRBJ2-1	TRBD1	CASSLVSGTGGYEQFF	TGCGCCAGCAGCTTGGTTTCCGGGACAGGGGGCTATGAGCAGTTCTTC
TRBV25-1	few	TRBJ2-7	TRBD2	CASSALAGVSDVGEQYF	TGTGCCAGCAGTGCTCTAGCGGGAGTTTCAGATGTGGGGGAGCAGTACTTC
TRBV12-3/TRBV12-4	many	TRBJ2-1	TRBD2	CATRGLAGREFF	TGTGCCACGAGGGGGCTAGCGGGGCGGGAATTCTTC
TRBV7-2	many	TRBJ1-1	-	CASSRRLSAGGTEAFF	TGTGCCAGCAGCCGGAGGCTAAGTGCCGGGGGCACTGAAGCTTTCTTT
TRBV12-3/TRBV12-4	many	TRBJ2-5	TRBD1	CASSLEQGRETQYF	TGTGCCAGCAGTTTAGAACAGGGGCGGGAGACCCAGTACTTC
TRBV6-5	-	TRBJ1-3	TRBD1	CASSSQGNGNTIYF	TGTGCCAGCAGTTCACAGGGGAATGGAAACACCATATATTTT
TRBV7-9	many	TRBJ1-2	-	CASSSSAARHDGYTF	TGTGCCAGCAGCTCCAGTGCCGCTAGGCACGATGGCTACACCTTC
TRBV3-1	-	TRBJ2-7	-	CASTQRGGSYEQYF	TGTGCCAGCACCCAAAGAGGAGGGTCCTACGAGCAGTACTTC